The rows below give T cell receptor beta chains drawn from one sample of a study of blood T cells in healthy people across ages. TCRdb used MiXCR to reprocess the 5' RACE reads, holding one entry per CDR3 protein. The sample includes roughly 1,500,000 distinct CDR3 sequences, about 31% of them seen just once. Sequencing was done on a sample of blood. All receptors come from a woman in her 30s in good health. Each CDR3 is given with its conserved first and last residue. Each record gives: CDR3 protein, J gene, V gene.

CDR3aa: CATRAGSVGDTQYF
j_gene: TRBJ2-3
v_gene: TRBV24-1

CDR3aa: CASKSGDDNEQFF
j_gene: TRBJ2-1
v_gene: TRBV5-6

CDR3aa: CASTPLGGGEQFF
j_gene: TRBJ2-1
v_gene: TRBV28

CDR3aa: CTTRAGGYFGYTF
j_gene: TRBJ1-2
v_gene: TRBV15

CDR3aa: CASSEKQRGGTDTQYF
j_gene: TRBJ2-3
v_gene: TRBV2

CDR3aa: CASWDGGSIQYF
j_gene: TRBJ2-4
v_gene: TRBV6-1

CDR3aa: CASIIGHYDFGYTF
j_gene: TRBJ1-2
v_gene: TRBV2

CDR3aa: CASSPLPAQETQYF
j_gene: TRBJ2-5
v_gene: TRBV18

CDR3aa: CASSSLTGGRGQPQHF
j_gene: TRBJ1-5
v_gene: TRBV27

CDR3aa: CASSFGDRGAFF
j_gene: TRBJ1-1
v_gene: TRBV12-3/TRBV12-4

CDR3aa: CSAAGYTGELFF
j_gene: TRBJ2-2
v_gene: TRBV20-1

CDR3aa: CASLRGSSRKNTGELFF
j_gene: TRBJ2-2
v_gene: TRBV21-1

CDR3aa: CSARDYSGVKSPNYEQYF
j_gene: TRBJ2-7
v_gene: TRBV20-1

CDR3aa: CSARDRVHEKLFF
j_gene: TRBJ1-4
v_gene: TRBV20-1

CDR3aa: CVSSISGSYEQYF
j_gene: TRBJ2-7
v_gene: TRBV27

CDR3aa: CASSVYRTNNEQFF
j_gene: TRBJ2-1
v_gene: TRBV11-2

CDR3aa: CASSSGTGGISETQYF
j_gene: TRBJ2-5
v_gene: TRBV12-3/TRBV12-4

CDR3aa: CASRQAEREGTGELFF
j_gene: TRBJ2-2
v_gene: TRBV4-1

CDR3aa: CASSPITGELFF
j_gene: TRBJ2-2
v_gene: TRBV5-5

CDR3aa: CATSASGDLDTQYF
j_gene: TRBJ2-3
v_gene: TRBV24-1

CDR3aa: CSARDFRVVSGNTIYF
j_gene: TRBJ1-3
v_gene: TRBV20-1

CDR3aa: CASSPHGSPSYNEQFF
j_gene: TRBJ2-1
v_gene: TRBV9

CDR3aa: CASNKAAGRGSNEQFF
j_gene: TRBJ2-1
v_gene: TRBV21-1

CDR3aa: CAWMGVNTEAFF
j_gene: TRBJ1-1
v_gene: TRBV30

CDR3aa: CSARDREGGNEKLFF
j_gene: TRBJ1-4
v_gene: TRBV20-1

CDR3aa: CANTWGGLYQPQHF
j_gene: TRBJ1-5
v_gene: TRBV6-1

CDR3aa: CASSPGATLYNEQFF
j_gene: TRBJ2-1
v_gene: TRBV5-1

CDR3aa: CASSKNRKRESGNEQFF
j_gene: TRBJ2-1
v_gene: TRBV21-1

CDR3aa: CASSFDTAPRRSYNEQFF
j_gene: TRBJ2-1
v_gene: TRBV27

CDR3aa: CASSPGDGAYYEQYF
j_gene: TRBJ2-7
v_gene: TRBV4-1

CDR3aa: CASSQVSGSTGLYEQFF
j_gene: TRBJ2-1
v_gene: TRBV4-2

CDR3aa: CASRGSGPIWYF
j_gene: TRBJ2-3
v_gene: TRBV6-1

CDR3aa: CASSEGSEVGLGTQYF
j_gene: -
v_gene: TRBV9

CDR3aa: CASSDGDRGRDNEQFF
j_gene: TRBJ2-1
v_gene: TRBV12-3/TRBV12-4

CDR3aa: CASRQAGFYYGYTF
j_gene: TRBJ1-2
v_gene: TRBV27

CDR3aa: CASSPLAGQKETQYF
j_gene: TRBJ2-5
v_gene: TRBV11-1

CDR3aa: CASAPTGSSYEQYF
j_gene: TRBJ2-7
v_gene: TRBV12-3/TRBV12-4

CDR3aa: CASSLGDVAGGQDYNEQFF
j_gene: TRBJ2-1
v_gene: TRBV5-1

CDR3aa: CASSLVLAGNYGYTF
j_gene: TRBJ1-2
v_gene: TRBV7-9

CDR3aa: CSARDGGVDYNEQFF
j_gene: TRBJ2-1
v_gene: TRBV20-1